The rows below give T cell receptor beta chains drawn from one sample of a study of blood T cell repertoires in COVID-19. Clones were sequenced by immunoSEQ multiplex PCR, and TCRdb holds only the in-frame ones, with some missing. Seen here are 90,000 or so clones, 75% to 90% observed once, and the top ten hold roughly 10%. Sequenced sample: peripheral blood. These receptors all come from a human donor in a cohort sampled during active COVID-19. CDR3s include the opening cysteine and the closing phenylalanine or tryptophan.

TRBV19	TRBJ2-1	CASSRGGQGGEQFF
TRBV30	TRBJ2-3	CAWSLGQSTDTQYF
TRBV19	TRBJ2-7	CASSIALGASGPYEQYF
TRBV27	TRBJ2-1	CASSLSGSGLHGDEQFF
TRBV7-8	TRBJ2-6	CASSFTGISGANVLTF
TRBV5-6	TRBJ2-7	CASSLQNYEQYF
TRBV3-1/TRBV3-2	TRBJ2-7	CASKSQGPEQYF
TRBV24-1	TRBJ2-7	CATSPTGRSSYEQYF
TRBV6-5	TRBJ1-1	CASSLTRLGDTEAFF
TRBV15	TRBJ2-4	CATSRAPPAGGGGAKNIQYF
TRBV5-5	TRBJ1-2	CASSCGTAECGYTF
TRBV7-3	TRBJ2-1	CASSQTSGGLNEQFF
TRBV6-6	TRBJ1-5	CASSYETANSNQPQHF
TRBV2	TRBJ1-5	CASSLTQGFGQPQHF
TRBV6-6	TRBJ2-5	CASSPWTSGASQETQYF